This TCR beta chain was identified during a study of identifying expanded T cells in peripheral blood. Findings of the study overall: About 1.2 clones differed between technical replicates, versus approximately 16 and 20 over time.

Using immunoSEQ multiplex PCR, the repertoire was profiled, and TCRdb retains in-frame clones only, with some absent. The sample lists about 78,000 clones; almost 85% were seen once. This clone has more than one count but fewer than ten. The antigen remains unidentified. Germline CDR1 is LGHNA and CDR2 is YSLEER. V was trimmed by 0 bases and J by 3 bases, leaving 12 bases between them. The length of the CDR3 is 15 residues. Healthy donors had no documented immune events, such as infections, while sampled. V gene TRBV4-3 combines with J gene TRBJ2-7; tentative D call: TRBD1 (6 bases). The TCR comes from a person aged 18 to 75 in good health. Sequencing was carried out using blood. The CDR3 here is CASSQDKGDIYEQYF. CDR3 DNA sequence: TGCGCCAGCAGCCAAGATAAGGGGGACATCTACGAGCAGTACTTC.